The following is a T cell receptor (beta chain) sequence with its context. This record comes from a study of blood T cell repertoires in COVID-19. As for the study in general: Whether acute or convalescent, the COVID-19 samples came from the United States, Italy and Spain. Sources were T cells, B-cell-depleted T cells, or PBMCs; the material itself was cDNA or gDNA.

The CDR3 sequence is 15 residues long. Germline values: CDR1 SGDLS, CDR2 YYNGEE. Deletions cut 0 bases from V and 2 bases from J, with 9 bases between. How the authors handled the data: Reference gene primer amplification gave estimated nucleated cell counts. Method: immunoSEQ multiplex PCR; TCRdb's copy keeps in-frame clones and lacks some. For V, J and clone size, that table is used; D and trimming come from the DNA. The sample has roughly 18,000 clones, 85% seen once. This sequence was found in an older man with acute or convalescent COVID-19. This sequence joins TRBV9 and TRBJ1-5; D is ambiguous. Material: peripheral blood. The CDR3 spells CASSVGGQRNQPQHF. The CDR3 region has the DNA TGTGCCAGCAGCGTAGGTGGGCAGCGCAATCAGCCCCAGCATTTT. The full variable domain, its missing parts supplied by reference TRBV9 and TRBJ1-5, is DSGVTQTPKHLITATGQRVTLRCSPRSGDLSVYWYQQSLDQGLQFLIQYYNGEERAKGNILERFSAQQFPDLHSELNLSSLELGDSALYFCASSVGGQRNQPQHFGDGTRLSIL.